This T cell receptor (beta chain) was identified during a study of OX40 agonist ivuxolimab in advanced cancers. Overall study context: People in dose escalation had one of these cancers: hepatocellular carcinoma, melanoma, renal cell or head and neck cancer. Treatment received earlier with anti-PD-1, anti-PD-L1 or anti-CTLA-4 agents was allowed, and around 40% had some.

The junction had 1 base not matched to a gene; V was cut back by 2 bases and J by 6 bases. The CDR3 is 14 residues long. Germline CDR1 MNHEY, CDR2 SVGAGI. Repertoires were generated with immunoSEQ multiplex PCR, while TCRdb's copy carries only in-frame clones and drops some. This table holds over 85,000 clones, around 84% found once. The source was CD4+ or CD8+ T cells sorted from blood, collected in a trial of the OX40 agonist ivuxolimab. The clonotype comes from an adult with an advanced solid tumor such as melanoma, head and neck, liver or kidney cancer. The rearrangement uses TRBV6-5 and TRBJ1-6; 7 nucleotides agree with TRBD1. CDR3 region: CASSYQGGNSPLHF. CDR3 bases: TGTGCCAGCAGTTACCAGGGGGGTAATTCACCCCTCCACTTT.